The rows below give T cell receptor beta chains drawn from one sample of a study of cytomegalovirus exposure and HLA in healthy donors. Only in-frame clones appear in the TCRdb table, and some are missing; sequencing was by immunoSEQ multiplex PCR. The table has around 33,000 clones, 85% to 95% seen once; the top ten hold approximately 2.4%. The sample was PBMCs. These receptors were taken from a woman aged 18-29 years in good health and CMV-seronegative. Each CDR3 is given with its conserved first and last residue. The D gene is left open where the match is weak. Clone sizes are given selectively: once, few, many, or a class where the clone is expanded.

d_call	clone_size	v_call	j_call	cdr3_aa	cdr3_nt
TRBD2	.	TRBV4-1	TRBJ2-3	CASRGGSGRATDTQYF	TGCGCCAGCAGGGGTGGTAGCGGGAGGGCCACAGATACGCAGTATTTT
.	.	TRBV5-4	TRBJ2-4	CASSLAGLAKNIQYF	TGTGCCAGCAGCTTGGCAGGACTAGCCAAAAACATTCAGTACTTC
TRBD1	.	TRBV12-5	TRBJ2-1	CASGGTGTGHNEQFF	TGTGCTAGTGGCGGGACCGGGACAGGGCACAATGAGCAGTTCTTC
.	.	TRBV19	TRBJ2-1	CASSTMLADYNEQFF	TGTGCCAGTAGTACTATGTTAGCGGATTACAATGAGCAGTTCTTC
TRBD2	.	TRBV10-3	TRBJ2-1	CAISESMAGAMDEQFF	TGTGCCATCAGTGAGTCGATGGCGGGAGCTATGGATGAGCAGTTCTTC
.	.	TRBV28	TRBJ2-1	CASSPLGQHNEQFF	TGTGCCAGCAGCCCACTCGGACAGCACAATGAGCAGTTCTTC
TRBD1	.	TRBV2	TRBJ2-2	CASRPTGTGELFF	TGTGCCAGCAGACCGACAGGGACCGGGGAGCTGTTTTTT
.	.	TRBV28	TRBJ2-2	CASSFAGLDTNTGELFF	TGTGCCAGCAGTTTTGCGGGATTGGACACTAACACCGGGGAGCTGTTTTTT
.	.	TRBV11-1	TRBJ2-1	CASTNGWSGGEQFF	TGTGCCAGCACCAACGGGTGGAGCGGAGGAGAGCAGTTCTTC
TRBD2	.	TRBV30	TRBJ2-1	CAWTNSGRVYNEQFF	TGTGCCTGGACCAATAGCGGGAGGGTATACAATGAGCAGTTCTTC
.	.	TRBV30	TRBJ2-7	CAWSTQGPAYEQYF	TGTGCCTGGAGTACACAGGGACCCGCCTACGAGCAGTACTTC
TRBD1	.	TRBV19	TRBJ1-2	CASSMGTASYGYTF	TGTGCCAGTAGTATGGGGACAGCCAGCTATGGCTACACCTTC
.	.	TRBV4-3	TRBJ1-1	CASSQDRTNTEAFF	TGCGCCAGCAGCCAAGATAGAACGAACACTGAAGCTTTCTTT
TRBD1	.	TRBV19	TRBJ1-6	CASSTYRDRSYSPLHF	TGTGCCAGTAGTACCTACCGGGACAGGAGCTATTCACCCCTCCACTTT
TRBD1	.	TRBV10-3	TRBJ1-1	CAITGQANTEAFF	TGTGCCATCACCGGACAGGCGAACACTGAAGCTTTCTTT
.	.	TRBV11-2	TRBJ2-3	CASSLASDTQYF	TGTGCCAGCAGCCTCGCGTCAGATACGCAGTATTTT
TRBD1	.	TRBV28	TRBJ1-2	CASSPLSLGGDYGYTF	TGTGCCAGCAGTCCTCTTAGCTTAGGGGGCGACTATGGCTACACCTTC
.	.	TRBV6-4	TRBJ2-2	CASSEQQVANTGELFF	TGTGCCAGCAGTGAGCAACAGGTAGCGAACACCGGGGAGCTGTTTTTT
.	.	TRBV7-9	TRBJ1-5	CSSSLEGVDQPQHF	TGTTCCAGCAGCTTGGAGGGAGTCGATCAGCCCCAGCATTTT
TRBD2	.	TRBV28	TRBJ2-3	CASRAGGRTDTQYF	TGTGCCAGCAGAGCGGGAGGCCGCACAGATACGCAGTATTTT
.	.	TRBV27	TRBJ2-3	CASRVPGSLVSTDTQYF	TGTGCCAGCAGGGTGCCAGGCTCCCTCGTTAGCACAGATACGCAGTATTTT
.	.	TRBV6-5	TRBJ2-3	CASSPGYFTDTQYF	TGTGCCAGCAGTCCCGGGTACTTCACAGATACGCAGTATTTT
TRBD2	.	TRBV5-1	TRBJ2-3	CASSLESGRTDTQYF	TGCGCCAGCAGCTTGGAAAGCGGGAGAACAGATACGCAGTATTTT
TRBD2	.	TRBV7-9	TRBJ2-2	CASGPTGRANTGELFF	TGTGCGAGCGGTCCAACCGGGAGGGCCAACACCGGGGAGCTGTTTTTT
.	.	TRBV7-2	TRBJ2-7	CASSPPAAQGDEQYF	TGTGCCAGCAGCCCCCCCGCGGCGCAAGGGGACGAGCAGTACTTC
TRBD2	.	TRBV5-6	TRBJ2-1	CASSPYGTSGYNEQFF	TGTGCCAGCAGCCCTTATGGGACTAGCGGCTACAATGAGCAGTTCTTC
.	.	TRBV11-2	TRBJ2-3	CASSLSVGRSGSDTQYF	TGTGCCAGCAGCTTGTCCGTTGGGAGATCGGGATCAGATACGCAGTATTTT
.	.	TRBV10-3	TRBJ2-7	CAIKAEARYEQYF	TGTGCCATCAAAGCGGAGGCCAGGTACGAGCAGTACTTC
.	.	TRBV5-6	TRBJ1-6	CASSSRTFTSPLHF	TGTGCCAGCAGCTCCAGGACATTCACTTCACCCCTCCACTTT
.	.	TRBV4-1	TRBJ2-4	CASSQGPSRGPSSGIQYF	TGCGCCAGCAGCCAAGGCCCCTCCAGGGGGCCCTCTAGCGGAATTCAGTACTTC
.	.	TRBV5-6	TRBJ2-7	CASSLVGGSYEQYF	TGTGCCAGCAGCTTGGTGGGGGGCTCCTACGAGCAGTACTTC
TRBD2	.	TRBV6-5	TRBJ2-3	CASGSRRERDTQYF	TGTGCCAGCGGGAGCCGGCGGGAGAGGGATACGCAGTATTTT
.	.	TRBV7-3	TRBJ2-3	CASSLAGTPSTDTQYF	TGTGCCAGCAGCTTAGCCGGGACACCGAGCACAGATACGCAGTATTTT
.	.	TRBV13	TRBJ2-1	CAGSHGTRHWNEQFF	TGTGCCGGCAGCCACGGTACTCGACATTGGAATGAGCAGTTCTTC
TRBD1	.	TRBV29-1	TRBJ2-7	CSVDRTGSSYEQYF	TGCAGCGTTGATAGGACAGGAAGCTCCTACGAGCAGTACTTC
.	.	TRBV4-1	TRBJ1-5	CASSQIFRKTGHQPQHF	TGCGCCAGCAGCCAAATCTTTAGGAAGACAGGTCATCAGCCCCAGCATTTT
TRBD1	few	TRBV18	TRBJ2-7	CASSKQGWGYEQYF	TGTGCCAGCTCAAAACAGGGGTGGGGGTACGAGCAGTACTTC
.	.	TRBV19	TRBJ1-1	CASSIRGQPNTEAFF	TGTGCCAGTAGTATTAGAGGACAGCCGAACACTGAAGCTTTCTTT
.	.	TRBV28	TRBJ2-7	CASSLEGYDYEQYF	TGTGCCAGCAGTTTAGAGGGTTACGACTACGAGCAGTACTTC
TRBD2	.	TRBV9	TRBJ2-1	CASSALAGRMVEQFF	TGTGCCAGCAGTGCCTTAGCGGGGAGGATGGTGGAGCAGTTCTTC
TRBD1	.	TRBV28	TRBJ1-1	CASRPGQMNTEAFF	TGTGCCAGCAGGCCGGGACAGATGAACACTGAAGCTTTCTTT
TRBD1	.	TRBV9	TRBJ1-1	CASSGDRLHNMNTEAFF	TGTGCCAGCAGCGGGGACAGACTACACAACATGAACACTGAAGCTTTCTTT